The next 5 T cell receptor beta chains were all read from a single sample in a study of T cell responses to AZD1222 COVID-19 vaccine. Using immunoSEQ multiplex PCR, the repertoire was profiled, and TCRdb retains in-frame clones only, with some absent. Of more than 80,000 clones detected, approximately 90% appear once; the ten largest clones hold roughly 3.1%. The starting material was peripheral blood, obtained 28 days after the second AZD1222 dose. These receptors all stem from an adult who received the AZD1222 COVID-19 vaccine.

The chain joins TRBV3-1 (or the pseudogene TRBV3-2) to TRBJ1-2; D not certain. Germline CDR1 is LGHDT and CDR2 is YNNKEL (reference sequence). V dropped 2 bases and J dropped 4 bases, with 5 bases sitting between them. The CDR3 is 12 amino acids. The CDR3 coding sequence is TGTGCCAGCAGCCAACGTGGCTATGGCTACACCTTC. Protein product: CASSQRGYGYTF.

In its sample, this clone was seen a few times. V and J are TRBV7-2 and TRBJ1-2; 9 nucleotides line up with TRBD1. Unmatched junction bases numbered 6, after V lost 3 bases and J lost 1 base. This CDR3 spans 16 amino acids. Germline V gene lookup returns CDR1 SGHTA and CDR2 FQGNSA. CDR3 amino acids: CASSLGRTGVNYGYTF. As DNA, the CDR3 is TGTGCCAGCAGCTTGGGGAGGACAGGGGTTAACTATGGCTACACCTTC.

The gene calls are TRBV7-9 and TRBJ2-1, with 11 bases fitting TRBD2. In germline, CDR1 is SEHNR, CDR2 FQNEAQ (reference sequence). Trimming at V came to 4 bases and at J to 0 bases, leaving 5 bases not matched to a gene. CDR3 length: 17 amino acids. The CDR3 loop is CASSSQLAGASYNEQFF. Written as DNA, the CDR3 is TGTGCCAGCAGCTCCCAACTAGCGGGGGCCTCCTACAATGAGCAGTTCTTC.

This rearrangement joins TRBV19 to TRBJ2-5; 12 bases fit TRBD2. The CDR3 totals 16 residues. Germline-derived CDR1 and CDR2 are LNHDA and SQIVND (reference sequence). Trimming removed 6 bases from V and 1 base from J; junction bases left unmatched: 6. CDR3 sequence: CASRLAGGHSQETQYF. The CDR3 coding sequence is TGTGCCAGTAGACTAGCGGGGGGCCATTCCCAAGAGACCCAGTACTTC.

This chain links TRBV9 with TRBJ2-5; D gene ambiguous. Germline V gene lookup returns CDR1 SGDLS and CDR2 YYNGEE. V was clipped by 0 bases and J by 3 bases, with 18 bases between them. This CDR3 spans 17 amino acids. The CDR3 sequence: CASSVGALTEAKETQYF. DNA for the CDR3: TGTGCCAGCAGCGTAGGGGCCCTAACGGAAGCCAAAGAGACCCAGTACTTC.